The T cell receptor beta chain described here comes from a study of blood T cell repertoires in COVID-19. Turning to the study itself: Acute-phase and convalescent COVID-19 samples originated in the United States, Italy and Spain.

The V end lost 0 bases, the J end lost 10 bases, and 10 bases lay between the germline ends. Germline CDR1 SGHNT, CDR2 YYREEE (reference sequence). There are 12 residues in the CDR3. Measured with immunoSEQ multiplex PCR; TCRdb has only the in-frame clones, and not every one. This sample has around 300,000 clones, with 90% to 95% found just once. The V call is TRBV5-4, the J call TRBJ1-1; possible D gene TRBD1, 5 bases. The specimen was peripheral blood. This receptor was identified in a woman in her 30s with COVID-19, enrolled during active disease. CDR3 sequence reads: CASSLVAGSAFF. Written as DNA, the CDR3 is TGTGCCAGCAGCTTGGTTGCAGGGTCAGCTTTCTTT.